These 4 T cell receptor beta chains were sequenced from one sample in a study of CD8 T cells in ankylosing spondylitis. In TCRdb, the 5' RACE reads were re-called with MiXCR into one record per CDR3 protein. The sample has fewer than 400,000 distinct CDR3 sequences, approximately 15% seen once. Sequenced: blood, either unsorted or a sorted T cell fraction (not recorded which). The receptors come from a male donor with ankylosing spondylitis or in good health (not recorded which).

This clonotype was counted between two and nine times. This chain links TRBV7-9 with TRBJ2-4; 10 positions agree with TRBD2. V was clipped by 5 bases and J by 7 bases; unmatched bases: 11. The germline gives CDR1 SEHNR, CDR2 FQNEAQ (reference sequence). The CDR3 consists of 16 residues. CDR3 in amino acids: CASSNRLAGVDNIQYF. The DNA of the CDR3 is TGTGCCAGCAGCAACCGACTAGCGGGCGTGGATAACATTCAGTACTTC.

This clonotype was counted once. This rearrangement joins TRBV20-1 to TRBJ2-3; perhaps D is TRBD1 or TRBD2 (6 bases each). The germline V gene encodes CDR1 DFQATT and CDR2 SNEGSKA (reference sequence). The CDR3 sequence is 14 residues long. Trimming left V 2 bases short and J 1 base short, with 10 bases between. The CDR3 region is CSARSRGRTDTQYF. CDR3 nucleotides: TGCAGTGCTAGATCCCGGGGGCGCACAGATACGCAGTATTTT.

This clonotype turned up a few times. The rearrangement uses TRBV3-1 and TRBJ2-5, with 12 positions matching TRBD2. The germline V gene has CDR1 LGHDT and CDR2 YNNKEL (reference sequence). The J segment lost 0 bases and the V segment lost 5 bases, leaving 1 base of the junction unmatched. The CDR3 has 15 amino acids. CDR3 DNA sequence: TGTGCCAGCAGCTGGACTAGCGGGAACCAAGAGACCCAGTACTTC. Translation gives CASSWTSGNQETQYF.

V gene TRBV12-3 or TRBV12-4 combines with J gene TRBJ1-2, with D possibly matching TRBD1 (5 bases). Trimming removed 1 base from V and 8 bases from J, with 11 bases in between. The CDR3 spans 13 residues. The CDR3 loop reads CASSLGAGTGYTF. The CDR3 DNA reads TGTGCCAGCAGTTTAGGGGCCGGGACGGGCTACACCTTC.